A selection of T cell receptor beta chains follows, all from one sample in a study of Graves' ophthalmopathy and Graves' hyperthyroidism. TCRdb called the multiplex PCR reads again in MiXCR, with one record for every CDR3 protein. The data show around 660,000 distinct CDR3 sequences, over 40% seen once. Sequencing was carried out using peripheral blood. The receptors were gathered from an adult man with Graves' ophthalmopathy. Each CDR3 is given with its conserved first and last residue. Clone size is shown for a subset of rows, as once, few, many or a class of expanded clone.

J gene: TRBJ1-2; clone size: NA; V gene: TRBV29-1; CDR3 protein: CSVDRLQGRGYGYTF
J gene: TRBJ2-2; clone size: many; V gene: TRBV29-1; CDR3 protein: CSVVAGGTGELFF
J gene: TRBJ1-1; clone size: many; V gene: TRBV2; CDR3 protein: CASSETPVEAFF
J gene: TRBJ1-2; clone size: few; V gene: TRBV10-3; CDR3 protein: CAISESPRPRTRGGDGYTF
J gene: TRBJ2-5; clone size: many; V gene: TRBV4-2; CDR3 protein: CASSQGQTKETQYF
J gene: TRBJ1-2; clone size: NA; V gene: TRBV7-2; CDR3 protein: CASSLAEAGSGPGYTF
J gene: TRBJ1-4; clone size: few; V gene: TRBV5-1; CDR3 protein: CASSLQGGATNEKLFF
J gene: TRBJ2-5; clone size: NA; V gene: TRBV20-1; CDR3 protein: CSARDSSGSFETQYF
J gene: TRBJ1-2; clone size: few; V gene: TRBV19; CDR3 protein: CASMGGRGPSVYGYTF
J gene: TRBJ1-1; clone size: NA; V gene: TRBV7-8; CDR3 protein: CASSLGRDGLNTEAFF
J gene: TRBJ1-5; clone size: many; V gene: TRBV6-6; CDR3 protein: CASSVAVNNQPQHF
J gene: TRBJ2-6; clone size: NA; V gene: TRBV10-2; CDR3 protein: CASRDQGEPGANVLTF
J gene: TRBJ1-5; clone size: many; V gene: TRBV12-3/TRBV12-4; CDR3 protein: CASNRVMGSQHF
J gene: TRBJ1-5; clone size: NA; V gene: TRBV2; CDR3 protein: CASSEGQFGNQPQHF
J gene: TRBJ1-1; clone size: many; V gene: TRBV5-1; CDR3 protein: CASSLEQDTEAFF
J gene: TRBJ1-5; clone size: few; V gene: TRBV5-6; CDR3 protein: CASSSGQLGGNQPQHF
J gene: TRBJ1-4; clone size: many; V gene: TRBV13; CDR3 protein: CASSLLWGDEKLFF
J gene: TRBJ2-5; clone size: NA; V gene: TRBV24-1; CDR3 protein: CATSDPKDGSQYF
J gene: TRBJ1-2; clone size: NA; V gene: TRBV15; CDR3 protein: CATSRVRRDRGDYGYTF
J gene: TRBJ1-4; clone size: NA; V gene: TRBV7-2; CDR3 protein: CASSLVRAAGNEKLFF
J gene: TRBJ2-2; clone size: NA; V gene: TRBV9; CDR3 protein: CASSVDGGFRDTGELFF
J gene: TRBJ1-2; clone size: NA; V gene: TRBV29-1; CDR3 protein: CSLARTGSNYGYTF
J gene: TRBJ2-5; clone size: NA; V gene: TRBV7-8; CDR3 protein: CASSLQSGTGDESETQYF
J gene: TRBJ1-1; clone size: NA; V gene: TRBV14; CDR3 protein: CASSQTLDWAEAFF
J gene: TRBJ1-5; clone size: NA; V gene: TRBV20-1; CDR3 protein: CSAWEEGAEHF
J gene: TRBJ2-7; clone size: many; V gene: TRBV5-1; CDR3 protein: CASSHAQSYEQYF
J gene: TRBJ2-5; clone size: NA; V gene: TRBV5-1; CDR3 protein: CASSRGQGTQYF
J gene: TRBJ1-5; clone size: many; V gene: TRBV10-3; CDR3 protein: CASSQNRQISNQPQHF
J gene: TRBJ1-2; clone size: many; V gene: TRBV20-1; CDR3 protein: CSASDRVHGYTF
J gene: TRBJ2-7; clone size: NA; V gene: TRBV25-1; CDR3 protein: CASSVGGSLQREQYF
J gene: TRBJ2-2; clone size: many; V gene: TRBV20-1; CDR3 protein: CSARRHLGTGELFF
J gene: TRBJ1-6; clone size: few; V gene: TRBV6-5; CDR3 protein: CASRQGGVGTLHF
J gene: TRBJ1-4; clone size: NA; V gene: TRBV2; CDR3 protein: CASSERGRTEKLFF
J gene: TRBJ1-3; clone size: many; V gene: TRBV9; CDR3 protein: CASSTGTDSGNTIYF
J gene: TRBJ1-1; clone size: many; V gene: TRBV5-1; CDR3 protein: CASSYLRQESRAAFF
J gene: TRBJ2-2; clone size: many; V gene: TRBV15; CDR3 protein: CATSKGSGTGELFF
J gene: TRBJ1-1; clone size: many; V gene: TRBV29-1; CDR3 protein: CSVGSNTEAFF
J gene: TRBJ1-4; clone size: many; V gene: TRBV7-8; CDR3 protein: CASSLLGPINEKLFF
J gene: TRBJ1-5; clone size: NA; V gene: TRBV7-2; CDR3 protein: CASNRPGQSSAQHF
J gene: TRBJ1-5; clone size: few; V gene: TRBV24-1; CDR3 protein: CARVGEGNQPQHF
J gene: TRBJ2-2; clone size: NA; V gene: TRBV6-5; CDR3 protein: CASSYRQGHGELFF
J gene: TRBJ1-2; clone size: NA; V gene: TRBV29-1; CDR3 protein: CSVRQGFYGYTF
J gene: TRBJ2-7; clone size: few; V gene: TRBV3-1; CDR3 protein: CASSNLAGGKEQYF
J gene: TRBJ2-7; clone size: NA; V gene: TRBV12-3/TRBV12-4; CDR3 protein: CASSDDRPPYEQYF
J gene: TRBJ1-1; clone size: many; V gene: TRBV12-5; CDR3 protein: CASSRLRGVLSTEAFF
J gene: TRBJ2-2; clone size: NA; V gene: TRBV25-1; CDR3 protein: CASSQAGLAGPNTGELFF